What follows is one T cell receptor beta chain and its context. Naive CD8 cells lacked CD45RO and underwent positive selection for CCR7, leaving out terminally differentiated effector memory CD45RA+ cells. The table came from immunoSEQ multiplex PCR; TCRdb's copy has only in-frame clones and leaves some out. The top ten clones hold around 24% of a sample with about 820,000 clones, 80% to 95% of them seen once. The sample originates from a study of shared clonotypes between healthy human individuals. Study overall: The donor pool was made up of two women and three men aged 18 to 49.

V lost 3 bases to trimming and J lost 1 base, with 10 bases between them. This CDR3 region has 14 residues. Germline assignment: CDR1 SGDLS and CDR2 YYNGEE. Sequencing was performed on naive CD8+ T cells sorted from blood. The chain joins TRBV9 to TRBJ2-5; D gene unclear. The clonotype comes from a young man in good health. CDR3 amino acids: CASSARPGQETQYF. CDR3 sequence (DNA): TGTGCCAGCAGCGCCCGGCCGGGCCAAGAGACCCAGTACTTC.